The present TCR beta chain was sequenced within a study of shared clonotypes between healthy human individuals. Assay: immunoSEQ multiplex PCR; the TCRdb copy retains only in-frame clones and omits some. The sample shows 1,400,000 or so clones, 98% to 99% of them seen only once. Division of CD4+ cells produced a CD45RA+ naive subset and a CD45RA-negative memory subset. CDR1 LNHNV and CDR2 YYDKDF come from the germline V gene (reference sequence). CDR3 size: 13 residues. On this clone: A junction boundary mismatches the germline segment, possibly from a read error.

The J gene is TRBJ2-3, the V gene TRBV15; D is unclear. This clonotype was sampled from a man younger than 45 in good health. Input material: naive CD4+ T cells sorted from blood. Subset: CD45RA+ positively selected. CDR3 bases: TGTGCCACCAGCAGAGTAATTTTGCAAGCCCCAGCTTTT. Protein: CATSRVILQAPAF.